The 4 T cell receptor beta chains below were found in one sample sequenced in a study of blood T cell repertoires in COVID-19. Generated by immunoSEQ multiplex PCR, the TCRdb table keeps only in-frame clones and is missing some. In the table there are about 400,000 clones, around 87% of which are singletons. The sample was peripheral blood. Every receptor here comes from a human donor in a cohort sampled during active COVID-19.

J is TRBJ2-2 and V is TRBV5-6; D is unclear. CDR1 is SGHDT and CDR2 is YYEEEE in the germline V gene. Trimming cost V 3 bases and J 0 bases, with 9 bases left between them. The CDR3 contains 15 residues. The CDR3 region is CASSSQNANTGELFF. CDR3 sequence (DNA): TGTGCCAGCAGCTCTCAGAATGCGAACACCGGGGAGCTGTTTTTT.

The J gene is TRBJ2-5, the V gene TRBV24-1; the match to TRBD2 covers 7 bases. Germline V CDR1 and CDR2: KGHDR, SFDVKD. This CDR3 contains 14 residues. V lost 11 bases, J lost 1 base, and 9 bases stayed unmatched. In nucleotides, the CDR3 is TGTGCCATCGCCCCTAGCGGTTTCCAAGAGACCCAGTACTTC. Translated, it gives CAIAPSGFQETQYF.

This chain's CDR3 is CASSQGERETQYF. The CDR3 nucleotides read TGCGCCAGCAGCCAAGGTGAGCGGGAGACCCAGTACTTC. The chain joins TRBV4-1 to TRBJ2-5, with TRBD2 as a possible D gene (5 bases). Germline values: CDR1 MGHRA, CDR2 YSYEKL. The CDR3 totals 13 residues. Trimming removed 1 base at V and 5 bases at J, with 8 bases between.

V usage is TRBV19 and J usage is TRBJ2-7; 7 positions match TRBD1. Germline lookup yields CDR1 LNHDA and CDR2 SQIVND (reference sequence). This CDR3 is built from 18 residues. Trimming at V came to 2 bases and at J to 2 bases, leaving 15 bases not matched to a gene. For the CDR3, the DNA is TGTGCCAGTAGTATAACTCTAGGGGGTCCGGGACAGCCCTACGAGCAGTACTTC. This encodes CASSITLGGPGQPYEQYF.